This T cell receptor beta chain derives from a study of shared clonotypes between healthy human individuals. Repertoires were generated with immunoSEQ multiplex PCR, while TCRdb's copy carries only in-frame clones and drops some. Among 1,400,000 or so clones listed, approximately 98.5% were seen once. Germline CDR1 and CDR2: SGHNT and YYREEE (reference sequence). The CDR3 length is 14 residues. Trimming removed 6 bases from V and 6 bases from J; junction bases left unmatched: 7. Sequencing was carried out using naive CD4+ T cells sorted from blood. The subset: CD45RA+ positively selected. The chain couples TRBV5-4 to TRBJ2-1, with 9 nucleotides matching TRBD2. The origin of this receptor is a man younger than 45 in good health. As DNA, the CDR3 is TGTGCCAGCAATAGCGGGAGTGGGGGCAATGAGCAGTTCTTC. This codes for CASNSGSGGNEQFF.